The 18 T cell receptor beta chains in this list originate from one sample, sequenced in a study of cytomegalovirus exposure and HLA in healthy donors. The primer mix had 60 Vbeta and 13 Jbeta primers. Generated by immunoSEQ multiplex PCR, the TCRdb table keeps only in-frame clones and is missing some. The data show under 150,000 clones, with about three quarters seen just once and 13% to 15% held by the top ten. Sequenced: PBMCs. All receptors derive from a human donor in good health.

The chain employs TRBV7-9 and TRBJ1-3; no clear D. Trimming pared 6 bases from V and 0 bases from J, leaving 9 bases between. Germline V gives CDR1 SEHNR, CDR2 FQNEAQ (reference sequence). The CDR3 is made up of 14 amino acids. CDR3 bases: TGTGCCAGCAGGGAGGTCGGCTCTGGAAACACCATATATTTT. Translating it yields CASREVGSGNTIYF.

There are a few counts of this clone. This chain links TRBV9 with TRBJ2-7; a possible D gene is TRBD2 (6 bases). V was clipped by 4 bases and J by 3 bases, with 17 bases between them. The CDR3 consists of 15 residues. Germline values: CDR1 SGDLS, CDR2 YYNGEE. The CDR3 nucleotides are TGTGCCAGCAGCCCAGACTTGGTGGAGGGCTACGAGCAGTACTTC. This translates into CASSPDLVEGYEQYF.

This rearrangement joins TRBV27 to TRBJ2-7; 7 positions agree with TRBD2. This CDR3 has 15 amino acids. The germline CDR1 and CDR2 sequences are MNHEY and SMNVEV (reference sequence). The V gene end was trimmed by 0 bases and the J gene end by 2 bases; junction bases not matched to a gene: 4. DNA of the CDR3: TGTGCCAGCAGTTTATCCGGGAGGCCCCCCTACGAGCAGTACTTC. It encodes CASSLSGRPPYEQYF.

The CDR3 DNA is TGTGCCAGCAGCGTGGGACAGGGTGTAGGAGAGACCCAGTACTTC. This translates into CASSVGQGVGETQYF. The rearrangement joins TRBV5-8 to TRBJ2-5; 9 bases line up with TRBD1. The CDR3 covers 15 residues. V dropped 4 bases and J dropped 4; count of bases not matched to a gene: 8. Germline loops: CDR1 SGHTS, CDR2 YDEGEE.

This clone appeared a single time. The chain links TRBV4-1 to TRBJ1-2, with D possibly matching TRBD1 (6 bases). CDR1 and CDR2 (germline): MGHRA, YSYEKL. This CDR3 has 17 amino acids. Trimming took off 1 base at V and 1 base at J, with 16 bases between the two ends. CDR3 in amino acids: CASSQASRAGVNYGYTF. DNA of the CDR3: TGCGCCAGCAGCCAAGCGTCCAGGGCAGGGGTTAACTATGGCTACACCTTC.

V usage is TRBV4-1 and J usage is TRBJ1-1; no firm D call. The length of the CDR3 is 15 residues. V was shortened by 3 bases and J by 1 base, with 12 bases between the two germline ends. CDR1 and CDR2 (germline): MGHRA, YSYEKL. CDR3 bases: TGCGCCAGCAGCCAGCACGCCCCGAGGAACACTGAAGCTTTCTTT. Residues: CASSQHAPRNTEAFF.

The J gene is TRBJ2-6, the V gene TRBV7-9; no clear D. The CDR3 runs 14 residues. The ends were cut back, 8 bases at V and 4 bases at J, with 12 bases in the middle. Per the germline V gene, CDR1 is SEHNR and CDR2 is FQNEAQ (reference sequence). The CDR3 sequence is CASSTLGGANVLTF. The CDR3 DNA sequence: TGTGCCAGCTCGACTTTAGGAGGGGCCAACGTCCTGACTTTC.

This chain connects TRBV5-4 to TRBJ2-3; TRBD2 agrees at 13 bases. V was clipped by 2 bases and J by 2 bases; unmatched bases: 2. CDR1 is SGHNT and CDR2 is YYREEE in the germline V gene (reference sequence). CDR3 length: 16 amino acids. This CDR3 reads CASSLGLAGDTDTQYF. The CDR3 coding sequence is TGTGCCAGCAGCTTAGGACTAGCGGGGGACACAGATACGCAGTATTTT.

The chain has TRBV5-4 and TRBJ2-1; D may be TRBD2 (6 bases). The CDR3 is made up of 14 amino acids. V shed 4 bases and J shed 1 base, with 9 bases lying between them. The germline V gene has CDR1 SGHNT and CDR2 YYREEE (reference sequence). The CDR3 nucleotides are TGTGCCAGCAGCCCCGGGACTTCCTACAATGAGCAGTTCTTC. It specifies CASSPGTSYNEQFF.

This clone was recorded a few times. Here the CDR3 reads CASSLSGRANEQFF. The CDR3 DNA reads as TGTGCCAGCAGCCTTAGCGGGAGGGCTAATGAGCAGTTCTTC. The V call is TRBV9, the J call TRBJ2-1, with 11 bases matching TRBD2. Looked up from germline, CDR1 is SGDLS and CDR2 is YYNGEE. The CDR3 length is 14 residues. The trim removed 4 bases at V and 7 bases at J, leaving 4 bases unmatched.

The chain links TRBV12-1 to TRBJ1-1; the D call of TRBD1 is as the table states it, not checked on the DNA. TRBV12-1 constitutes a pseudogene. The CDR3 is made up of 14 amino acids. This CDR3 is CASSFSRQNTEAFF. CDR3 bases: TGTGCCAGCAGCTTTTCGCGACAGAACACTGAAGCTTTCTTT.

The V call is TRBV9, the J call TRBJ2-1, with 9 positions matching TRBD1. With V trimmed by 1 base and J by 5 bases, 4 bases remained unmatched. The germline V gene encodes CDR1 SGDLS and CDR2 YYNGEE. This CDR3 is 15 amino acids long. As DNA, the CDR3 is TGTGCCAGCAGCGTATCCGGGACAGGGCACAATGAGCAGTTCTTC. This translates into CASSVSGTGHNEQFF.

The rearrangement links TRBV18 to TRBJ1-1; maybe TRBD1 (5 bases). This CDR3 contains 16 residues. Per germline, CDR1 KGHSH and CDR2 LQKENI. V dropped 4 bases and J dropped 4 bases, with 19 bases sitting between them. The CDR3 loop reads CASSLYQVRGGTEAFF. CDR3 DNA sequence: TGTGCCAGCTCACTTTACCAAGTTAGGGGAGGCACTGAAGCTTTCTTT.

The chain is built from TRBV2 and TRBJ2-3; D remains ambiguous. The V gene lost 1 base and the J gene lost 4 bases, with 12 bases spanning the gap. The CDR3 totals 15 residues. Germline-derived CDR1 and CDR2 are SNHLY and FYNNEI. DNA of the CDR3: TGTGCCAGCAGTGAAGAGGTGATAGCAGCAGATACGCAGTATTTT. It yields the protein CASSEEVIAADTQYF. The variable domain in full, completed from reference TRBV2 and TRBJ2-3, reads EPEVTQTPSHQVTQMGQEVILRCVPISNHLYFYWYRQILGQKVEFLVSFYNNEISEKSEIFDDQFSVERPDGSNFTLKIRSTKLEDSAMYFCASSEEVIAADTQYFGPGTRLTVL.

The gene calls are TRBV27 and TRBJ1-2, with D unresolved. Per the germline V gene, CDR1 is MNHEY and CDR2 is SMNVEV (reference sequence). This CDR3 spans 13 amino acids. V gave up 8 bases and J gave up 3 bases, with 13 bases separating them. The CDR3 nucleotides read TGTGCCAGCCCCGGGATTTTCGACTATGGCTACACCTTC. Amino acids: CASPGIFDYGYTF.

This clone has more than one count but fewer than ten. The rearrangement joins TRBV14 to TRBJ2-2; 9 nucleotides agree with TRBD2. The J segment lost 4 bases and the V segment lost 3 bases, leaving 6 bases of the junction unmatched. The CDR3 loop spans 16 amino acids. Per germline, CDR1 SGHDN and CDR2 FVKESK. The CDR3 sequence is CASSQRLAASTGELFF. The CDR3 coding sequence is TGTGCCAGCAGCCAGAGACTAGCGGCAAGCACCGGGGAGCTGTTTTTT. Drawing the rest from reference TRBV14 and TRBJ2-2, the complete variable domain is EAGVTQFPSHSVIEKGQTVTLRCDPISGHDNLYWYRRVMGKEIKFLLHFVKESKQDESGMPNNRFLAERTGGTYSTLKVQPAELEDSGVYFCASSQRLAASTGELFFGEGSRLTVL.

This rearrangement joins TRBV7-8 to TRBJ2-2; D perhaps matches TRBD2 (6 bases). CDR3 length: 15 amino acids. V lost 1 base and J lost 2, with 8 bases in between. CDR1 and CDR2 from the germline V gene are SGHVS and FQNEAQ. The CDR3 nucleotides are TGTGCCAGCAGCTTAGGGGAGGCAAACACCGGGGAGCTGTTTTTT. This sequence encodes CASSLGEANTGELFF.

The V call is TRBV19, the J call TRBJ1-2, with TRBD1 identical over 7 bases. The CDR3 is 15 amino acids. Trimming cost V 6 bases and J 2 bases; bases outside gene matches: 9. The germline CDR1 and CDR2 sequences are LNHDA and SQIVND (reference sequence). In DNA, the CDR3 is TGTGCCAGTAGCCGCCAAACAGGGGACAACTATGGCTACACCTTC. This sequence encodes CASSRQTGDNYGYTF.